These 24 T cell receptor beta chains were sequenced from one sample in a study of shared clonotypes between healthy human individuals. The assay was immunoSEQ multiplex PCR, and TCRdb's table has in-frame clones only and misses some. Among 200,000 to 250,000 clones listed, approximately 65% were seen once. The sample was memory CD4+ T cells sorted from blood. The subset denotes: CD45RA-negative fraction. The receptors stem from a man younger than 45 in good health.

This chain connects TRBV18 to TRBJ1-5; D is possibly TRBD1 (6 bases). Per germline, CDR1 KGHSH and CDR2 LQKENI. This CDR3 is built from 15 residues. V dropped 1 base and J dropped 5 bases, with 12 bases sitting between them. CDR3 bases: TGTGCCAGCTCACCACACACGAGGGGGGATCAGCCCCAGCATTTT. This codes for CASSPHTRGDQPQHF.

A single count supports this clone. The V call is TRBV5-4, the J call TRBJ1-2; a weak D match, TRBD1 (6 bases). This CDR3 comprises 16 residues. Germline lookup yields CDR1 SGHNT and CDR2 YYREEE (reference sequence). Trimming stripped 0 bases from V and 2 bases from J, with 14 bases between. CDR3 loop: CASSLAGGAQNYGYTF. The CDR3 nucleotides are TGTGCCAGCAGCTTGGCCGGGGGGGCGCAAAACTATGGCTACACCTTC.

The genes are TRBV5-4 and TRBJ1-2; no clear D. The CDR3 sequence is 11 residues long. The V end was cut by 0 bases, the J end by 3 bases, with 0 bases between. CDR1 SGHNT and CDR2 YYREEE come from the germline V gene (reference sequence). In nucleotides, the CDR3 is TGTGCCAGCAGCTTGGACTATGGCTACACCTTC. It codes for CASSLDYGYTF.

The CDR3 is CASSDGLAGVDEQFF. CDR3 coding DNA: TGTGCCAGCAGCGATGGACTAGCGGGAGTTGATGAGCAGTTCTTC. The chain is built from TRBV7-3 and TRBJ2-1, with TRBD2 identical over 13 bases. Per germline, CDR1 SGHTA and CDR2 FQGTGA. V lost 5 bases and J lost 8; bases outside the gene matches: 6. This CDR3 region has 15 residues.

This clone was picked up a small number of times. The chain employs TRBV19 and TRBJ1-2; the match to TRBD1 covers 8 bases. V was pared by 5 bases and J by 7 bases, with 12 bases of the junction left unmatched. CDR1 and CDR2 (germline): LNHDA, SQIVND (reference sequence). This CDR3 region has 15 residues. The CDR3 is CASSFSRQGKSGYTF. The CDR3 region has the DNA TGTGCCAGTAGTTTTAGTAGACAGGGGAAGAGTGGCTACACCTTC.

The V gene is TRBV7-9, the J gene TRBJ2-1, with D possibly matching TRBD2 (6 bases). CDR1 is SEHNR and CDR2 is FQNEAQ in the germline V gene (reference sequence). The length of the CDR3 is 13 residues. The V and J ends lost 2 bases and 15 bases respectively, with 17 bases between them. CDR3 residues: CASSLMSAEGSFF. The CDR3 coding sequence is TGTGCCAGCAGCTTAATGTCAGCGGAGGGGTCGTTCTTC.

This CDR3 is CATSRDLQGANYGYTF. CDR3 coding DNA: TGTGCCACCAGCAGAGATCTCCAGGGGGCTAACTATGGCTACACCTTC. This chain links TRBV15 with TRBJ1-2; 7 positions match TRBD1. The germline V gene encodes CDR1 LNHNV and CDR2 YYDKDF (reference sequence). The CDR3 is 16 amino acids. Trimming removed 0 bases from V and 0 bases from J; junction bases left unmatched: 4. The full variable domain, in which reference TRBV15 and TRBJ1-2 provide the parts outside the CDR3, is DAMVIQNPRYQVTQFGKPVTLSCSQTLNHNVMYWYQQKSSQAPKLLFHYYDKDFNNEADTPDNFQSRRPNTSFCFLDIRSPGLGDTAMYLCATSRDLQGANYGYTFGSGTRLTVV.

V is TRBV19 and J is TRBJ2-2; TRBD1 might be the D (5 bases). CDR3 length equals 17 residues. CDR1 LNHDA and CDR2 SQIVND come from the germline V gene (reference sequence). Trimming removed 1 base at V and 4 bases at J, with 16 bases between. CDR3: CASSIGGSGQGTGELFF. In DNA, the CDR3 is TGTGCCAGTAGTATAGGGGGTTCAGGGCAGGGCACCGGGGAGCTGTTTTTT.

The chain joins TRBV10-3 to TRBJ2-2, with D maybe TRBD1 (6 bases). Trimming pared 8 bases from V and 0 bases from J, leaving 10 bases between. The CDR3 is made up of 14 amino acids. Germline lookup yields CDR1 ENHRY and CDR2 SYGVKD. CDR3 bases: TGTGCCATCGCCCCAGGGGCGAACACCGGGGAGCTGTTTTTT. It specifies CAIAPGANTGELFF.

The chain combines TRBV2 with TRBJ2-5; D gene unclear. Germline V gives CDR1 SNHLY, CDR2 FYNNEI. Trimming shortened V by 3 bases and J by 1 base, and 3 bases separated the two germline ends. This CDR3 spans 12 amino acids. Written as DNA, the CDR3 is TGTGCCAGCAGTGACGCCCAAGAGACCCAGTACTTC. It is translated as CASSDAQETQYF.

This rearrangement joins TRBV10-3 to TRBJ2-7; perhaps TRBD2 as D (5 bases). The CDR3 contains 14 residues. Germline CDR1 and CDR2: ENHRY and SYGVKD. The V gene lost 5 bases and the J gene lost 0 bases, with 11 bases spanning the gap. In nucleotides, the CDR3 is TGTGCCATCAGTCGGGATCCCAGCTCCTACGAGCAGTACTTC. It translates to CAISRDPSSYEQYF.

The chain couples TRBV7-8 to TRBJ1-1; D gene unclear. Looked up from germline, CDR1 is SGHVS and CDR2 is FQNEAQ. Trimming took 3 bases from V and 4 from J, leaving 12 bases between them. This CDR3 contains 14 residues. In DNA, the CDR3 is TGTGCCAGCAGCTTTGAGGAGGTGTCCACTGAAGCTTTCTTT. This translates into CASSFEEVSTEAFF.

The J gene is TRBJ2-6, the V gene TRBV14, with D tentatively TRBD1 or TRBD2 (5 bases each). Trimming took 7 bases from V and 3 from J, leaving 13 bases between them. This CDR3 spans 15 amino acids. Per the germline V gene, CDR1 is SGHDN and CDR2 is FVKESK. CDR3 protein: CASTPRGLGANVLTF. The CDR3 DNA follows: TGTGCCAGCACCCCACGGGGCCTTGGGGCCAACGTCCTGACTTTC.

CDR3: CASSYQGTAGGETQYF. The CDR3 DNA is TGTGCCAGCAGTTACCAGGGGACAGCGGGCGGAGAGACCCAGTACTTC. The V call is TRBV6-6, the J call TRBJ2-5; D possibly corresponds to TRBD1 (7 bases). V was cut by 2 bases and J by 4 bases, with 17 bases left in between. The CDR3 has 16 amino acids. From germline, CDR1 is MNHNY and CDR2 SVGAGI (reference sequence).

This sequence joins TRBV5-1 and TRBJ2-7; 9 positions match TRBD1. Germline V gene data show CDR1 as SGHRS and CDR2 as YFSETQ. The CDR3 is 14 amino acids. V gave up 4 bases and J gave up 5 bases; unmatched junction bases: 7. CDR3 coding DNA: TGCGCCAGCAGCATAGGACAGGGGCACGACGAGCAGTACTTC. Encoded protein: CASSIGQGHDEQYF.

This rearrangement joins TRBV14 to TRBJ2-1, with 8 bases identical to TRBD2. Germline V lookup: CDR1 SGHDN, CDR2 FVKESK. The CDR3 sequence is 19 residues long. V was pared by 3 bases and J by 3 bases, with 16 bases of the junction left unmatched. The CDR3 here is CASSQVLAGTFQYYNEQFF. CDR3 nucleotide sequence: TGTGCCAGCAGCCAGGTTTTAGCGGGAACCTTCCAATACTACAATGAGCAGTTCTTC.

V usage is TRBV7-2 and J usage is TRBJ2-3; TRBD2 matches at 13 bases. V lost 5 bases, J lost 5 bases, and 7 bases stayed unmatched. Germline assignment: CDR1 SGHTA and CDR2 FQGNSA. The CDR3 is made up of 16 amino acids. The CDR3 reads CASSTRLAGGLDTQYF. The CDR3 bases are TGTGCCAGCAGCACCCGACTAGCGGGAGGATTAGATACGCAGTATTTT.

At least ten counts were recorded for this clone. In DNA, the CDR3 is TGTGCCAGCAGTCCGGGACTAGCGGGACAAAAGTTAGCGCAGTACTTC. Translation gives CASSPGLAGQKLAQYF. V gene TRBV5-4 combines with J gene TRBJ2-7; 13 positions match TRBD2. The V segment lost 5 bases and the J segment 9 bases; nucleotides outside the gene matches: 14. The CDR3 runs to 16 residues. Germline V gene lookup returns CDR1 SGHNT and CDR2 YYREEE (reference sequence). The whole variable domain, remainder taken from reference TRBV5-4 and TRBJ2-7, is ETGVTQSPTHLIKTRGQQVTLRCSSQSGHNTVSWYQQALGQGPQFIFQYYREEENGRGNFPPRFSGLQFPNYSSELNVNALELDDSALYLCASSPGLAGQKLAQYFGPGTRLTVT.

V gene TRBV7-8 combines with J gene TRBJ2-6; 9 bases agree with TRBD1. Per germline, CDR1 SGHVS and CDR2 FQNEAQ. Trimming at V came to 5 bases and at J to 2 bases, leaving 7 bases not matched to a gene. The CDR3 runs to 17 residues. The CDR3 region has the DNA TGTGCCAGCAGCAACCGGGACAGGGTGGCTGGGGCCAACGTCCTGACTTTC. Protein product: CASSNRDRVAGANVLTF. The whole variable domain, remainder taken from reference TRBV7-8 and TRBJ2-6, is GAGVSQSPRYKVAKRGQDVALRCDPISGHVSLFWYQQALGQGPEFLTYFQNEAQLDKSGLPSDRFFAERPEGSVSTLKIQRTQQEDSAVYLCASSNRDRVAGANVLTFGAGSRLTVL.

The J gene is TRBJ2-7, the V gene TRBV7-9; D gene unclear. Trimming cost V 5 bases and J 4 bases, with 15 bases left between them. The CDR3 sequence is 14 residues long. The germline CDR1 and CDR2 sequences are SEHNR and FQNEAQ (reference sequence). The CDR3 loop reads CASSQDDGNYEQYF. The CDR3 coding sequence is TGTGCCAGCAGCCAGGACGATGGGAATTACGAGCAGTACTTC.

This chain uses TRBV27 with TRBJ2-7; D is possibly TRBD1 (6 bases). CDR3 size: 16 residues. From germline, CDR1 is MNHEY and CDR2 SMNVEV (reference sequence). The V end lost 5 bases, the J end lost 2 bases, and 19 bases lay between the germline ends. This CDR3 is CASSPLNRASTYEQYF. The CDR3 region has the DNA TGTGCCAGCAGTCCGCTAAACAGGGCGTCTACCTACGAGCAGTACTTC.

This clone was detected a few times. The chain is built from TRBV7-2 and TRBJ2-7, with unresolved D. The length of the CDR3 is 12 residues. CDR1 is SGHTA, CDR2 FQGNSA, per germline. V dropped 1 base and J dropped 7 bases, with 8 bases sitting between them. The CDR3 protein is CASSLDTSEQYF. CDR3 nucleotide sequence: TGTGCCAGCAGCTTAGACACCTCTGAGCAGTACTTC.

In regard to this clone: Additional DNA sequences in this sample encode the identical CDR3. This chain links TRBV7-9 with TRBJ1-1; 8 nucleotides match TRBD1. CDR1 is SEHNR and CDR2 is FQNEAQ in the germline V gene (reference sequence). Trimming at V came to 3 bases and at J to 3 bases, leaving 0 bases not matched to a gene. The CDR3 has 13 amino acids. The CDR3, as DNA: TGTGCCAGCAGCTTGACAGGGGACACTGAAGCTTTCTTT. Its protein product is CASSLTGDTEAFF. The variable domain in full, completed from reference TRBV7-9 and TRBJ1-1, reads DTGVSQNPRHKITKRGQNVTFRCDPISEHNRLYWYRQTLGQGPEFLTYFQNEAQLEKSRLLSDRFSAERPKGSFSTLEIQRTEQGDSAMYLCASSLTGDTEAFFGQGTRLTVV.

This chain uses TRBV29-1 with TRBJ2-3; D might be TRBD2 (6 bases). Trimming removed 8 bases from V and 1 base from J, with 13 bases in between. Germline-derived CDR1 and CDR2 are SQVTM and ANQGSEA. This CDR3 is 13 amino acids long. CDR3 residues: CSSRGIGTDTQYF. CDR3 sequence (DNA): TGCAGCTCGCGGGGCATCGGCACAGATACGCAGTATTTT.